The T cell receptor (beta chain) under discussion was sequenced for a study of metastatic and nonmetastatic thyroid tumors. TCRdb re-analyzed the PCR reads through MiXCR. Among about 38,000 clones listed, roughly a quarter were seen once. All patients were untreated before thyroid surgery. This clone was recorded at least ten times. It may be a read error: a sequence one base away is much more abundant. Within the sample, other DNA sequences also encode this same CDR3. Germline CDR1 reads KGHDR; CDR2 reads SFDVKD. CDR3 size: 14 residues. V was trimmed by 4 bases and J by 6 bases, leaving 13 bases between them.

The rearrangement links TRBV24-1 to TRBJ2-3, with D possibly matching TRBD1 (5 bases). The TCR was taken from a female donor with papillary thyroid cancer or a benign thyroid nodule (not recorded which). Some clones in this sample may be carry-over from other donors' samples. The sequencing input was blood. CDR3 residues: CATSELTAGDTQYF. CDR3 nucleotides: TGTGCCACCAGTGAACTGACAGCCGGTGATACGCAGTATTTT.